These 17 T cell receptor beta chains were all obtained from the same sample, sequenced in a study of PD-L1 blockade in urothelial cancer (dated by TCRdb to between 2016 and 2019). Library prep was done by the immunoSEQ multiplex PCR assay. Drawn from immuneACCESS, this table holds only the in-frame rearrangements with V and J called that TCRdb kept. Clones are partly lost; checked studies trace under half to an unresolved V gene and leave the rest unexplained. The sample table records about 74,000 clones; less than 90% of these occur just once. In total, the top ten clones hold 4% to 6% of the sample. Sample: PBMCs, taken around atezolizumab (anti-PD-L1) treatment. The receptor source for this set is a man between 65 and 85 years old with urothelial cancer.

Here the CDR3 reads CASSQSSGRGADTQYF. CDR3 nucleotides: TGTGCCAGCAGCCAAAGTAGCGGGAGGGGCGCAGATACGCAGTATTTT. The chain uses TRBV11-2 and TRBJ2-3; 11 bases are a match to TRBD2. CDR3 length: 16 residues. Per germline, CDR1 SGHAT and CDR2 FQNNGV. The ends lost 5 bases at V and 4 bases at J; junction bases unmatched: 8.

The V and J genes are TRBV9 and TRBJ1-1; the match to TRBD1 covers 8 bases. Looked up from germline, CDR1 is SGDLS and CDR2 is YYNGEE. After removal of 0 bases from V and 4 bases from J, the junction contained 8 bases not matched to a gene. The CDR3 is 16 amino acids. The CDR3 here is CASSVAARGPGTEAFF. Written as DNA, the CDR3 is TGTGCCAGCAGCGTAGCGGCCAGGGGGCCAGGCACTGAAGCTTTCTTT.

This CDR3 is CASSQLGLEQFF. The CDR3 DNA reads TGCGCCAGCAGCCAACTGGGCCTTGAGCAGTTCTTC. The V and J genes are TRBV4-1 and TRBJ2-1, with D unresolved. This CDR3 region has 12 residues. Germline V gene sequence: CDR1 MGHRA, CDR2 YSYEKL. With 2 bases removed from V and 9 bases from J, the gap between germline ends came to 8 bases.

The J gene is TRBJ1-1, the V gene TRBV6-5; 10 nucleotides align to TRBD1. The CDR3 has 15 amino acids. Germline V lookup: CDR1 MNHEY, CDR2 SVGAGI. J was trimmed by 1 base and V by 11 bases; bases with no gene match: 10. CDR3 protein: CASSGQGSRNTEAFF. The CDR3 coding sequence is TGTGCCTCCTCGGGACAGGGGTCGAGGAACACTGAAGCTTTCTTT.

This clone was counted between two and nine times. The V gene is TRBV5-1, the J gene TRBJ1-5; no definite D call. Germline values: CDR1 SGHRS, CDR2 YFSETQ. This CDR3 contains 14 residues. The germline V and J ends were trimmed by 0 bases and 4 bases, with 8 bases remaining between them. The CDR3 DNA follows: TGCGCCAGCAGCTTGGTAGGAGGGAATCAGCCCCAGCATTTT. It translates to CASSLVGGNQPQHF.

This clone appeared a few times. The rearrangement joins TRBV10-3 to TRBJ2-3; weak D call: TRBD1 (5 bases). The CDR3 is 14 residues long. The germline gives CDR1 ENHRY, CDR2 SYGVKD. Trimming pared 6 bases from V and 2 bases from J, leaving 12 bases between. DNA of the CDR3: TGTGCCATCAGAAGGGGCTCGGACACAGATACGCAGTATTTT. Translation gives CAIRRGSDTDTQYF.

The sample holds one count of this clone. The chain couples TRBV7-9 to TRBJ2-2; 8 bases are shared with TRBD1. CDR3 length equals 16 residues. Germline assignment: CDR1 SEHNR and CDR2 FQNEAQ (reference sequence). V was clipped by 5 bases and J by 4 bases; unmatched bases: 9. The CDR3 coding sequence is TGTGCCAGCAGCCCTACAGGACAGGGAGGCACCGGGGAGCTGTTTTTT. This sequence encodes CASSPTGQGGTGELFF.

CDR3 DNA sequence: TGTGCCAGCAGCTTAAGCGGGAGTCAGGCCGAGACCCAGTACTTC. Its translation: CASSLSGSQAETQYF. V is TRBV7-3 and J is TRBJ2-5; the match to TRBD2 covers 7 bases. Trimming at V came to 1 base and at J to 5 bases, leaving 7 bases not matched to a gene. The CDR3 has 15 residues. Germline CDR1 and CDR2: SGHTA and FQGTGA.

The V call is TRBV6-5, the J call TRBJ2-7, with TRBD2 matching over 8 bases. The CDR3 contains 14 residues. With V trimmed by 6 bases and J by 4 bases, 8 bases remained unmatched. In germline, CDR1 is MNHEY, CDR2 SVGAGI. The DNA for the CDR3 is TGTGCCAGCAGCGTCAGCGGGAGTGGGTACGAGCAGTACTTC. Protein sequence: CASSVSGSGYEQYF.

The genes are TRBV6-1 and TRBJ2-7; 11 bases agree with TRBD2. Per germline, CDR1 MNHNS and CDR2 SASEGT. The length of the CDR3 is 15 residues. The V segment lost 4 bases and the J segment 1 base; nucleotides outside the gene matches: 3. The CDR3 bases are TGTGCCAGCAGTGGTCTAGCGGGAGGTTCCTACGAGCAGTACTTC. Protein sequence: CASSGLAGGSYEQYF.

The J gene is TRBJ1-1, the V gene TRBV27, with a tentative D call TRBD1 (5 bases). V was trimmed by 3 bases and J by 1 base, leaving 9 bases between them. CDR1 MNHEY and CDR2 SMNVEV come from the germline V gene (reference sequence). This CDR3 has 14 amino acids. For the CDR3, the DNA is TGTGCCAGCAGTTTTGGACATCAGAACACTGAAGCTTTCTTT. Protein sequence: CASSFGHQNTEAFF.

CDR3 in amino acids: CASSPFTGMETQYF. In DNA, the CDR3 is TGTGCCAGCTCACCGTTTACAGGGATGGAGACCCAGTACTTC. The chain employs TRBV18 and TRBJ2-5; weak D call: TRBD1 (6 bases). The V and J ends lost 3 bases and 5 bases respectively, with 13 bases between them. The CDR3 loop spans 14 amino acids. Germline lookup yields CDR1 KGHSH and CDR2 LQKENI.

The gene calls are TRBV5-1 and TRBJ2-4; 7 bases line up with TRBD1. V lost 4 bases and J lost 6; bases outside the gene matches: 7. CDR1 is SGHRS and CDR2 is YFSETQ in the germline V gene. The CDR3 is 14 amino acids. CDR3 bases: TGCGCCAGCAGCCTAGGACAGGAAATAAACATTCAGTACTTC. Translation: CASSLGQEINIQYF. The entire variable domain, with the rest obtained from reference TRBV5-1 and TRBJ2-4, is as follows: KAGVTQTPRYLIKTRGQQVTLSCSPISGHRSVSWYQQTPGQGLQFLFEYFSETQRNKGNFPGRFSGRQFSNSRSEMNVSTLELGDSALYLCASSLGQEINIQYFGAGTRLSVL.

The rearrangement uses TRBV13 and TRBJ2-1, with TRBD2 matching over 9 bases. The CDR3 length is 16 residues. Losses at the gene ends were 4 bases for V and 7 bases for J; bases not matched to a gene: 11. The V gene's germline CDR1 is PRHDT and CDR2 FYEKMQ (reference sequence). The CDR3 region is CASSSSGGRAWNEQFF. CDR3 DNA sequence: TGTGCCAGCAGCTCCAGCGGCGGGAGGGCCTGGAATGAGCAGTTCTTC.

The chain joins TRBV6-5 to TRBJ1-2; maybe TRBD1 (6 bases). CDR1 is MNHEY, CDR2 SVGAGI, per germline. The CDR3 is 13 amino acids. V lost 5 bases and J 4 bases, leaving 11 bases between the germline ends. CDR3 sequence: CASSLRGAYGYTF. The CDR3 DNA is TGTGCCAGCAGTCTCCGGGGGGCCTATGGCTACACCTTC.

The V gene is TRBV29-1, the J gene TRBJ2-3; the match to TRBD2 covers 9 bases. V shed 6 bases, J shed 1 base, and the junction held 8 bases outside the gene matches. This CDR3 contains 15 residues. Per the germline V gene, CDR1 is SQVTM and CDR2 is ANQGSEA. The CDR3 bases are TGCAGCGTCGCAAGGACTAGCGTAGGCACAGATACGCAGTATTTT. Residues: CSVARTSVGTDTQYF.

This chain connects TRBV25-1 to TRBJ2-1; TRBD1 might be the D (5 bases). Between the trimmed V and J ends, which lost 3 bases and 15 bases, there was a span of 9 bases. In germline, CDR1 is MGHDK, CDR2 SYGVNS. The CDR3 has 10 residues. As DNA, the CDR3 is TGTGCCAGCAGTGACAGGGCGTTGTTCTTC. This translates into CASSDRALFF.